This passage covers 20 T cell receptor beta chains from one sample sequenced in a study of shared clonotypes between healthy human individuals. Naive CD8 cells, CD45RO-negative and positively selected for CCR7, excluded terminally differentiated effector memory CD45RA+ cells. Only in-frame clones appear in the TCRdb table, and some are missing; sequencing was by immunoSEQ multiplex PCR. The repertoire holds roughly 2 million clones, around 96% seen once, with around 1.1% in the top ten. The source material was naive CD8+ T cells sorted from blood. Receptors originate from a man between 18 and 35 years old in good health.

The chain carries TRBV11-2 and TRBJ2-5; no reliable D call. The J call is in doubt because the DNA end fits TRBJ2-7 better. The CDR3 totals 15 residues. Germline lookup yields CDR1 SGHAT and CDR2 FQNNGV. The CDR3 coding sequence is TGTGCCAGCAGCTTACTCCTTTCCGGTCTCTACGAGCAGTACTTC. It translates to CASSLLLSGLYEQYF.

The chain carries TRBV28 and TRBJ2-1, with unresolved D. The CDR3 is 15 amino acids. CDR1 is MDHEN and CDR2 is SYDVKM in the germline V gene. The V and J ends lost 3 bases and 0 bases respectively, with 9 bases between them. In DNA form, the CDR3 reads TGTGCCAGCAGTTTCTCCGGTAACTCCTACAATGAGCAGTTCTTC. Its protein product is CASSFSGNSYNEQFF.

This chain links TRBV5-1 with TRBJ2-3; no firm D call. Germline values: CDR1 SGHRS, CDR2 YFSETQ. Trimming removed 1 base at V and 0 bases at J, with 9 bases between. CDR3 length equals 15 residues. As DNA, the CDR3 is TGCGCCAGCAGCTTGTTGATACCTAGCACAGATACGCAGTATTTT. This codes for CASSLLIPSTDTQYF.

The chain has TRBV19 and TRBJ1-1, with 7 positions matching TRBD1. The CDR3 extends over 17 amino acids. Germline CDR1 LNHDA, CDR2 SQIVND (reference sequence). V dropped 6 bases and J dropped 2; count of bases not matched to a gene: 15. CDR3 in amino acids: CASSPDRENLLNTEAFF. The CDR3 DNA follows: TGTGCCAGTAGCCCTGACAGGGAAAATTTATTAAACACTGAAGCTTTCTTT.

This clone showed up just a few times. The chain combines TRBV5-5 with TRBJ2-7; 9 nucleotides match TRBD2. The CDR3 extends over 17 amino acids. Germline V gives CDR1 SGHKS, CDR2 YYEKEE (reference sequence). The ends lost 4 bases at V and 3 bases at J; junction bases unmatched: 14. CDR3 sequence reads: CASSGGPGTSSLYEQYF. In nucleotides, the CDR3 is TGTGCCAGCAGCGGCGGACCTGGGACTAGCAGTCTCTACGAGCAGTACTTC.

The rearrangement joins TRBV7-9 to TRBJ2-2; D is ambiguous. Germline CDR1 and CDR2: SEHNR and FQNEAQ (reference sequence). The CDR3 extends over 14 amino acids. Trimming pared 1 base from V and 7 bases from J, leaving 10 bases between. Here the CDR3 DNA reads TGTGCCAGCAGCTTAGGATGGGGTATCGGGGAGCTGTTTTTT. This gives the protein CASSLGWGIGELFF. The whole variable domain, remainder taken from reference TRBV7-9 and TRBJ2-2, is DTGVSQNPRHKITKRGQNVTFRCDPISEHNRLYWYRQTLGQGPEFLTYFQNEAQLEKSRLLSDRFSAERPKGSFSTLEIQRTEQGDSAMYLCASSLGWGIGELFFGEGSRLTVL.

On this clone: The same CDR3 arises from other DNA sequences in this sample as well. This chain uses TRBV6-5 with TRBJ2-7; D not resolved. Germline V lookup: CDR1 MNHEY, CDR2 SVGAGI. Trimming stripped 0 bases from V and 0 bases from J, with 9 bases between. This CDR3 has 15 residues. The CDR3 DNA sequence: TGTGCCAGCAGTTACTCCTCGGCACTCTCCTACGAGCAGTACTTC. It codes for CASSYSSALSYEQYF.

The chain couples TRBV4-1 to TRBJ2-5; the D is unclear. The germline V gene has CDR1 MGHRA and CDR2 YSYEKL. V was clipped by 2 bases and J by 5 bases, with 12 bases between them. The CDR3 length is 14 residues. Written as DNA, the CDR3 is TGCGCCAGCAGCCAAACGACAACTCGGGAGACCCAGTACTTC. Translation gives CASSQTTTRETQYF.

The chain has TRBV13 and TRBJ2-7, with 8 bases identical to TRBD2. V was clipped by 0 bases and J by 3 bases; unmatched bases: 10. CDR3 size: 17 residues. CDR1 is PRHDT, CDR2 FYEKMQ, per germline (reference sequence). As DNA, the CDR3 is TGTGCCAGCAGCTTAGGACTAATGGCGGGGGGCCGCTACGAGCAGTACTTC. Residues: CASSLGLMAGGRYEQYF.

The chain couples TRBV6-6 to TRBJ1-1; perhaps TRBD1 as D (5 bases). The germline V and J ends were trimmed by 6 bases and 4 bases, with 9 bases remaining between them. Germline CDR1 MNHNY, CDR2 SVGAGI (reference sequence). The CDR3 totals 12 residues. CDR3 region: CASSRDGTEAFF. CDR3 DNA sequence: TGTGCCAGCAGCAGGGATGGCACTGAAGCTTTCTTT.

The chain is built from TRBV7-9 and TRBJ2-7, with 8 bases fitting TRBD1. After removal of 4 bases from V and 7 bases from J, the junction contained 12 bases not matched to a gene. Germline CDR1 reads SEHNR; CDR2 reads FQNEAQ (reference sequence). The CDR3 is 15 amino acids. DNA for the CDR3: TGTGCCAGCAGCTCGTCCCGGGACAGGTCCAAGGAGCAGTACTTC. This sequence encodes CASSSSRDRSKEQYF.

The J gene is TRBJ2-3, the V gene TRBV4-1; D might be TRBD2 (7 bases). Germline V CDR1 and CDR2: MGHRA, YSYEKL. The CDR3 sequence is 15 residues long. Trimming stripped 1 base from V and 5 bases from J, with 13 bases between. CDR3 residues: CASSQGGGLEDTQYF. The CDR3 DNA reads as TGCGCCAGCAGCCAAGGGGGGGGCCTGGAAGATACGCAGTATTTT.

In nucleotides, the CDR3 is TGTGCCAGCAGTGAAGCGCATGGCATCGAGCAGTACTTC. This sequence encodes CASSEAHGIEQYF. V usage is TRBV2 and J usage is TRBJ2-7; no reliable D call. The germline V gene has CDR1 SNHLY and CDR2 FYNNEI. The CDR3 spans 13 residues. V shed 0 bases and J shed 6 bases, with 9 bases lying between them.

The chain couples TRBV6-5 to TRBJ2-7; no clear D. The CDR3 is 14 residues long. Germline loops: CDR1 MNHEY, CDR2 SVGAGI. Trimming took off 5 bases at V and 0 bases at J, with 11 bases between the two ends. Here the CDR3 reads CASSPRKSSYEQYF. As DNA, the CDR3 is TGTGCCAGCAGTCCCCGGAAGAGCTCCTACGAGCAGTACTTC.

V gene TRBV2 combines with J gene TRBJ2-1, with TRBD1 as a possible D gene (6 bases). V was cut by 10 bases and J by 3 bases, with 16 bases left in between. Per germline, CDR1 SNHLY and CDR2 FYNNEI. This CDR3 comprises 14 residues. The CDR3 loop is CATPPLGGYNEQFF. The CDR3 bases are TGTGCCACCCCGCCTCTAGGGGGCTACAATGAGCAGTTCTTC.

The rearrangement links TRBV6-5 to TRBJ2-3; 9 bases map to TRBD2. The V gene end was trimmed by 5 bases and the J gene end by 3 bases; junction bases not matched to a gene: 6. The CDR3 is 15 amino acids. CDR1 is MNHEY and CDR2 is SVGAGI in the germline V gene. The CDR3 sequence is CASSLFSGRTDTQYF. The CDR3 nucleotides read TGTGCCAGCAGTCTTTTTAGCGGGAGAACAGATACGCAGTATTTT.

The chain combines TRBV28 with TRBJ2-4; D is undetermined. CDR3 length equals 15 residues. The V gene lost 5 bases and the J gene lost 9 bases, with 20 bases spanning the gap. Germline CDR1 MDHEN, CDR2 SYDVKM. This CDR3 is CASSPGPTDQSIQYF. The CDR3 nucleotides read TGTGCCAGCAGTCCTGGTCCAACCGACCAGAGCATTCAGTACTTC. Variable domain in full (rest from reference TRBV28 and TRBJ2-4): DVKVTQSSRYLVKRTGEKVFLECVQDMDHENMFWYRQDPGLGLRLIYFSYDVKMKEKGDIPEGYSVSREKKERFSLILESASTNQTSMYLCASSPGPTDQSIQYFGAGTRLSVL.

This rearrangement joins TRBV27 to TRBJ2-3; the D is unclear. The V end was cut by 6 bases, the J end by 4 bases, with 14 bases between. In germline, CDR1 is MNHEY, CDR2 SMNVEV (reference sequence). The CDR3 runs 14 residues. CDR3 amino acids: CASSPAQPPDTQYF. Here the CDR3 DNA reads TGTGCCAGCAGCCCGGCACAGCCACCAGATACGCAGTATTTT.

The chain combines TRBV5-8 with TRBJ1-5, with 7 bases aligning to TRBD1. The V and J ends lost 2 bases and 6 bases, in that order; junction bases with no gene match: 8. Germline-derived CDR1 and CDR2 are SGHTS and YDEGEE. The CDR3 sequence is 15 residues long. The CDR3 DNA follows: TGTGCCAGCAGCTTTGCCGGGACAGCGACTCAGCCCCAGCATTTT. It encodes CASSFAGTATQPQHF.

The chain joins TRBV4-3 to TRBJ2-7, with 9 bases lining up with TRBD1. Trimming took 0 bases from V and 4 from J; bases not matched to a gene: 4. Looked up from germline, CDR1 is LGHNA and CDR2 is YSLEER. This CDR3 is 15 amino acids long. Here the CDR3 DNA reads TGCGCCAGCAGCCAAGATATGGACAGGGGATACGAGCAGTACTTC. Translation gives CASSQDMDRGYEQYF.